The clone carrying this TCR beta chain has a single count. Its target is not known. Germline CDR1 is MDHEN and CDR2 is SYDVKM. V was pared by 6 bases and J by 4 bases, with 18 bases between. The CDR3 is 15 amino acids. This sample is drawn from a study of cytomegalovirus exposure and HLA in healthy donors. The study's findings and limits: Generally TCR sequences proved uncommon, though certain public TCRs appeared in numerous donors. Reports indicated that the classifier achieved high specificity and sensitivity in diagnosing cytomegalovirus status.

Assay used: immunoSEQ multiplex PCR; TCRdb lists only in-frame clones, some missing. The table shows around 150,000 clones, with approximately 84% occurring only once. The donors belonged to the approximately 120-subject validation cohort, separate from the approximately 700-subject first cohort. The chain couples TRBV28 to TRBJ1-2; D is perhaps TRBD1 (5 bases). This TCR was sampled from a man aged 25 to 40 in good health and CMV-seropositive. Source material: PBMCs. The DNA for the CDR3 is TGTGCCAGCAGCCGCCCCGGGGGAAGGGCCTATGGCTACACCTTC. It translates to CASSRPGGRAYGYTF.